Each of the 29 T cell receptor beta chains below was sequenced from the same sample in a study of CD8 T cells in ankylosing spondylitis. Via MiXCR, TCRdb re-called the 5' RACE reads, giving one row per CDR3 protein. Of about 350,000 distinct CDR3 sequences detected, roughly 20% appear once; the ten largest clones hold approximately 14%. The specimen sequenced was blood, either unsorted or a sorted T cell fraction (not recorded which). The origin of the receptors is a male donor with ankylosing spondylitis or in good health (not recorded which).

This chain links TRBV12-3 or TRBV12-4 with TRBJ2-1; the D is unclear. The germline V and J ends were trimmed by 6 bases and 4 bases, with 13 bases remaining between them. The CDR3 is 14 amino acids. CDR3 loop: CASSPVSRYNEQFF. DNA for the CDR3: TGTGCCAGCAGCCCCGTGAGTCGGTACAATGAGCAGTTCTTC.

This rearrangement joins TRBV6-1 to TRBJ2-1; TRBD2 might be the D (6 bases). Deletions cut 6 bases from V and 2 bases from J, with 8 bases between. CDR3 size: 13 residues. CDR1 and CDR2 from the germline V gene are MNHNS and SASEGT. CDR3 amino acids: CASRTRAYNEQFF. In DNA form, the CDR3 reads TGTGCCAGCAGGACTAGGGCCTACAATGAGCAGTTCTTC.

This clonotype was recorded a few times. DNA of the CDR3: TGTGCCAGCAGTGACAGGGGCCCTCAGCCCCAGCATTTT. Its translation: CASSDRGPQPQHF. V gene TRBV6-1 combines with J gene TRBJ1-5, with D perhaps TRBD1 (6 bases). Germline V CDR1 and CDR2: MNHNS, SASEGT. This CDR3 contains 13 residues. Trimming removed 3 bases at V and 6 bases at J, with 9 bases between.

The rearrangement links TRBV4-2 to TRBJ2-7; maybe TRBD1 (6 bases). CDR3 length: 14 amino acids. Germline CDR1 LGHNA, CDR2 YNFKEQ. V was trimmed by 4 bases and J by 2 bases, leaving 12 bases between them. CDR3 DNA sequence: TGTGCCAGCAGCCCCGACAGGAAACCCTACGAGCAGTACTTC. Its protein product is CASSPDRKPYEQYF.

The chain is built from TRBV12-3 or TRBV12-4 and TRBJ1-5; a possible D gene is TRBD1 (6 bases). This CDR3 is 16 amino acids long. V was trimmed by 1 base and J by 1 base, leaving 11 bases between them. For the CDR3, the DNA is TGTGCCAGCAGTTTAGTAGGACAGCTCAGCAATCAGCCCCAGCATTTT. It is translated as CASSLVGQLSNQPQHF.

This clonotype was observed a few times. This chain uses TRBV9 with TRBJ2-1; 7 nucleotides agree with TRBD1. This CDR3 comprises 18 residues. CDR1 and CDR2 (germline): SGDLS, YYNGEE. V lost 2 bases, J lost 4 bases, and 15 bases stayed unmatched. CDR3 coding DNA: TGTGCCAGCAGCGTTTCCTCCTCCCGGGACAGCCTATACAATGAGCAGTTCTTC. This translates into CASSVSSSRDSLYNEQFF. The variable domain in full, completed from reference TRBV9 and TRBJ2-1, reads DSGVTQTPKHLITATGQRVTLRCSPRSGDLSVYWYQQSLDQGLQFLIQYYNGEERAKGNILERFSAQQFPDLHSELNLSSLELGDSALYFCASSVSSSRDSLYNEQFFGPGTRLTVL.

This clonotype was counted a few times. The chain combines TRBV5-5 with TRBJ2-2, with 8 positions matching TRBD1. This CDR3 has 14 residues. The germline V gene encodes CDR1 SGHKS and CDR2 YYEKEE (reference sequence). The trim removed 5 bases at V and 4 bases at J, leaving 4 bases unmatched. The CDR3 is CASSTGTGTGELFF. CDR3 DNA sequence: TGTGCCAGCAGTACCGGGACAGGCACCGGGGAGCTGTTTTTT.

A few counts support this clonotype. DNA of the CDR3: TGTGCCATCAGGGGGACTAGCGGGGGGGCAGTCGATGAGCAGTTCTTC. Protein: CAIRGTSGGAVDEQFF. V usage is TRBV10-3 and J usage is TRBJ2-1; 16 bases are shared with TRBD2. This CDR3 comprises 16 residues. The germline V gene encodes CDR1 ENHRY and CDR2 SYGVKD. The junction had 7 bases not matched to a gene; V was cut back by 6 bases and J by 8 bases.

The J gene is TRBJ2-7, the V gene TRBV30; 11 bases fit TRBD1. The ends lost 4 bases at V and 1 base at J; junction bases unmatched: 3. Germline CDR1 GTSNPN, CDR2 SVGIG (reference sequence). The CDR3 sequence is 14 residues long. CDR3 region: CAWTGTGGSYEQYF. The CDR3 nucleotides read TGTGCCTGGACCGGGACAGGGGGATCCTACGAGCAGTACTTC.

This clonotype was seen more than once but under ten times. The chain combines TRBV12-3 or TRBV12-4 with TRBJ2-7, with D perhaps assigned TRBD1 or TRBD2 (5 bases each). The CDR3 runs 12 residues. With 7 bases removed from V and 6 bases from J, the gap between germline ends came to 13 bases. Written as DNA, the CDR3 is TGTGCCAGCATGGGGCCGAGCGGCGAGCAGTACTTC. This codes for CASMGPSGEQYF.

The chain recombines TRBV20-1 with TRBJ1-2; D possibly corresponds to TRBD1 (6 bases). The germline V and J ends were trimmed by 0 bases and 6 bases, with 17 bases remaining between them. Looked up from germline, CDR1 is DFQATT and CDR2 is SNEGSKA (reference sequence). The CDR3 loop spans 15 amino acids. CDR3 DNA sequence: TGCAGTGCTAGAGACCTACAGGGCGGGGATGATGGCTACACCTTC. This gives the protein CSARDLQGGDDGYTF.

Only a few counts were recorded for this clonotype. Written as DNA, the CDR3 is TGCAGCGTCCCACATGACGGCACTGAAGCTTTCTTT. Translated: CSVPHDGTEAFF. The V and J genes are TRBV29-1 and TRBJ1-1; D is unclear. V lost 6 bases and J 4 bases, leaving 12 bases between the germline ends. The germline gives CDR1 SQVTM, CDR2 ANQGSEA. This CDR3 comprises 12 residues.

Within the sample, this clonotype is medium-sized. This chain links TRBV28 with TRBJ2-7, with D tentatively TRBD1 (5 bases). Trimming took off 2 bases at V and 6 bases at J, with 17 bases between the two ends. This CDR3 has 15 residues. The germline gives CDR1 MDHEN, CDR2 SYDVKM. Here the CDR3 reads CASSLIPGPSPEQYF. CDR3 nucleotide sequence: TGTGCCAGCAGTTTAATTCCAGGGCCGTCCCCCGAGCAGTACTTC.

CDR3 sequence reads: CASTSTGGLQETQYF. CDR3 in DNA: TGTGCCAGCACCTCGACAGGGGGACTCCAAGAGACCCAGTACTTC. The rearrangement joins TRBV2 to TRBJ2-5, with 9 bases aligning to TRBD1. Germline CDR1 and CDR2: SNHLY and FYNNEI. Germline trimming cut 7 bases from V and 1 base from J; bases unmatched to any gene: 7. The CDR3 loop spans 15 amino acids.

The chain uses TRBV12-3 or TRBV12-4 and TRBJ2-1; TRBD2 matches at 13 bases. The J segment lost 9 bases and the V segment lost 6 bases, leaving 11 bases of the junction unmatched. CDR3 length: 16 amino acids. This chain's CDR3 is CASRSTTSGGPGEQFF. The CDR3 nucleotides are TGTGCCAGCAGATCTACGACTAGCGGGGGGCCGGGTGAGCAGTTCTTC.

The gene calls are TRBV15 and TRBJ2-1; tentatively, D is TRBD1 (6 bases). The V end lost 2 bases, the J end lost 10 bases, and 9 bases lay between the germline ends. CDR1 is LNHNV, CDR2 YYDKDF, per germline (reference sequence). There are 12 residues in the CDR3. The chain's CDR3 is CATSRPGTEQFF. CDR3 sequence (DNA): TGTGCCACCAGCAGACCCGGGACAGAGCAGTTCTTC.

This chain joins TRBV6-4 and TRBJ2-2; TRBD2 matches at 8 bases. With 7 bases clipped from V and 3 bases from J, the junction kept 4 bases outside the gene matches. The CDR3 is 14 amino acids. The germline V gene encodes CDR1 MRHNA and CDR2 SNTAGT. CDR3 protein: CASKPGGDTGELFF. The CDR3 DNA reads TGTGCCAGCAAGCCGGGGGGGGACACCGGGGAGCTGTTTTTT.

The gene calls are TRBV12-3 or TRBV12-4 and TRBJ2-1, with 9 bases matching TRBD1. Germline trimming cut 6 bases from V and 15 bases from J; bases unmatched to any gene: 24. CDR3 length: 17 residues. The CDR3 sequence: CASRNSGGQGAFGGRFF. The CDR3 coding sequence is TGTGCCAGCAGAAATAGTGGGGGACAGGGAGCATTTGGGGGTAGGTTCTTC.

In this sample, this clonotype turned up a few times. The chain is built from TRBV12-3 or TRBV12-4 and TRBJ2-7; D gene unclear. The CDR3 loop spans 14 amino acids. Trimming cost V 6 bases and J 2 bases, with 14 bases left between them. This chain's CDR3 is CASSHNRVPYEQYF. Here the CDR3 DNA reads TGTGCCAGCAGCCATAATAGGGTCCCCTACGAGCAGTACTTC.

This clonotype was detected only a few times. The chain carries TRBV6-1 and TRBJ2-7; 9 nucleotides align to TRBD1. The CDR3 extends over 16 amino acids. Trimming removed 6 bases from V and 4 bases from J; junction bases left unmatched: 13. Germline values: CDR1 MNHNS, CDR2 SASEGT. CDR3: CASSGRDRVIQYEQYF. The DNA of the CDR3 is TGTGCCAGCAGCGGCCGGGACAGGGTAATCCAGTACGAGCAGTACTTC.

V is TRBV7-2 and J is TRBJ2-5, with D uncertain. Looked up from germline, CDR1 is SGHTA and CDR2 is FQGNSA. CDR3 size: 13 residues. The ends were cut back, 5 bases at V and 1 base at J, with 8 bases in the middle. The CDR3 region has the DNA TGTGCCAGCAGCGACTGGGGCCAAGAGACCCAGTACTTC. This encodes CASSDWGQETQYF.

This clonotype occurred a few times. This chain uses TRBV5-5 with TRBJ2-1; no firm D call. CDR3 size: 15 residues. Trimming shortened V by 4 bases and J by 8 bases, and 19 bases separated the two germline ends. Germline lookup yields CDR1 SGHKS and CDR2 YYEKEE (reference sequence). In DNA, the CDR3 is TGTGCCAGCAGCCCCTCTCCCGAAGGAACGCATGAGCAGTTCTTC. The encoded protein is CASSPSPEGTHEQFF.

The chain employs TRBV7-9 and TRBJ2-3, with D possibly matching TRBD1 (5 bases). The ends were cut back, 4 bases at V and 2 bases at J, with 16 bases in the middle. This CDR3 is built from 16 residues. Germline loops: CDR1 SEHNR, CDR2 FQNEAQ (reference sequence). Here the CDR3 reads CASSSVGRAVTDTQYF. The CDR3 DNA follows: TGTGCCAGCAGCTCCGTTGGCAGGGCGGTCACAGATACGCAGTATTTT.

The J gene is TRBJ1-2, the V gene TRBV3-1, with D possibly being TRBD1 (6 bases). V was cut by 4 bases and J by 6 bases, with 15 bases left in between. This CDR3 contains 14 residues. Looked up from germline, CDR1 is LGHDT and CDR2 is YNNKEL (reference sequence). CDR3 residues: CASSRATGRDGYTF. The CDR3, as DNA: TGTGCCAGCAGCCGTGCGACAGGAAGGGATGGCTACACCTTC.

In its sample, this clonotype was seen a few times. The chain is built from TRBV10-3 and TRBJ2-2; D gene uncertain. The CDR3 has 17 residues. Germline-derived CDR1 and CDR2 are ENHRY and SYGVKD. Trimming removed 3 bases from V and 4 bases from J, with 18 bases in between. CDR3 residues: CAISEGSPKLGTGELFF. The CDR3 coding sequence is TGTGCCATCAGTGAAGGCAGCCCCAAGTTGGGCACCGGGGAGCTGTTTTTT.

This chain connects TRBV11-1 to TRBJ2-3, with D uncertain. The CDR3 covers 13 residues. Trimming cost V 5 bases and J 4 bases, with 10 bases left between them. The germline V gene encodes CDR1 SGHAT and CDR2 FQDESV (reference sequence). CDR3 DNA sequence: TGTGCCAGCAGCCCGGGCCCCTCAGATACGCAGTATTTT. Translated: CASSPGPSDTQYF.

This clonotype was seen a handful of times. The DNA of the CDR3 is TGTGCCAGCAGCCGGGTTTCCGTTGGGTTTGAGCAGTTCTTC. This codes for CASSRVSVGFEQFF. The gene calls are TRBV12-3 or TRBV12-4 and TRBJ2-1; D call uncertain. With 6 bases removed from V and 9 bases from J, the gap between germline ends came to 18 bases. The CDR3 has 14 residues.

Details on this clonotype: Because the CDR3 is missing its conserved closing phenylalanine or tryptophan, this is likely a read error. The CDR3 DNA reads as TGTGCCAGCAGCCCTACGGGACAGGGACCCGAGCAGTACATC. The encoded protein is CASSPTGQGPEQYI. The chain recombines TRBV12-3 or TRBV12-4 with TRBJ2-7; TRBD1 agrees at 9 bases. V lost 6 bases, J lost 6 bases, and 9 bases stayed unmatched. There are 14 residues in the CDR3.

The rearrangement joins TRBV9 to TRBJ2-5; 8 bases fit TRBD2. The germline gives CDR1 SGDLS, CDR2 YYNGEE. J gave up 2 bases and V 0 bases, and 9 bases lay outside the gene matches. This CDR3 spans 17 amino acids. CDR3 residues: CASSVGVLAGGQETQYF. Here the CDR3 DNA reads TGTGCCAGCAGCGTAGGGGTTTTGGCGGGGGGACAAGAGACCCAGTACTTC.